What follows are 16 T cell receptor beta chains derived from one specimen sequenced in a study of identical twins. TCRdb reprocessed the 5' RACE reads via MiXCR and lists one record per CDR3 protein. The data contain 200,000 to 300,000 distinct CDR3 sequences, about 7.5% of them singletons. The same data also went into a second study, on yellow fever vaccine responses in identical twins.

Input material: CD8+ T cells sorted from blood. All receptors derive from a woman aged 18-29 years in good health.

The chain has TRBV20-1 and TRBJ2-1, with unresolved D. The CDR3 has 14 amino acids. The germline V gene has CDR1 DFQATT and CDR2 SNEGSKA (reference sequence). Trimming took 0 bases from V and 4 from J, leaving 10 bases between them. CDR3 sequence reads: CSAREPRNYNEQFF. The CDR3 coding sequence is TGCAGTGCTAGAGAGCCGCGGAATTACAATGAGCAGTTCTTC.

This clonotype was found many times. V gene TRBV12-3 or TRBV12-4 combines with J gene TRBJ1-5; D possibly corresponds to TRBD1 (6 bases). This CDR3 has 14 amino acids. Trimming stripped 6 bases from V and 6 bases from J, with 15 bases between. The CDR3 nucleotides are TGTGCCAGCAGACCTACAGGGTTCGGTCAGCCCCAGCATTTT. Translating gives CASRPTGFGQPQHF.

This clonotype was recorded at least ten times. The chain uses TRBV10-3 and TRBJ2-5; a possible D gene is TRBD1 (5 bases). The CDR3 contains 15 residues. CDR1 and CDR2 (germline): ENHRY, SYGVKD. Trimming left V 2 bases short and J 1 base short, with 11 bases between. The CDR3 is CAISEPQEFQETQYF. DNA for the CDR3: TGTGCCATCAGTGAGCCACAGGAGTTCCAAGAGACCCAGTACTTC.

This clonotype was picked up a small number of times. This rearrangement joins TRBV28 to TRBJ2-3; 9 nucleotides line up with TRBD2. This CDR3 comprises 15 residues. V gave up 4 bases and J gave up 1 base; unmatched junction bases: 3. Per germline, CDR1 MDHEN and CDR2 SYDVKM. CDR3 in DNA: TGTGCCAGCAGTTCGAGGACTAGCGGCACAGATACGCAGTATTTT. Its translation: CASSSRTSGTDTQYF.

The chain employs TRBV6-1 and TRBJ2-3; a weak D match, TRBD1 (5 bases). The germline V gene encodes CDR1 MNHNS and CDR2 SASEGT. The CDR3 sequence is 14 residues long. The V gene lost 4 bases and the J gene lost 4 bases, with 12 bases spanning the gap. CDR3 sequence: CASSGQIQADTQYF. In nucleotides, the CDR3 is TGTGCCAGCAGTGGTCAAATACAGGCAGATACGCAGTATTTT.

This clonotype was recorded many times. The chain is built from TRBV24-1 and TRBJ2-7; 13 bases line up with TRBD2. CDR3 length: 15 residues. In germline, CDR1 is KGHDR, CDR2 SFDVKD. V trimming: 4 bases; J trimming: 3 bases; junction bases outside the gene matches: 2. CDR3 region: CATSDGTSGIYEQYF. The CDR3 nucleotides read TGTGCCACCAGTGACGGGACTAGCGGGATCTACGAGCAGTACTTC.

The chain uses TRBV24-1 and TRBJ2-1, with 11 bases lining up with TRBD2. This CDR3 has 16 amino acids. Germline CDR1 KGHDR, CDR2 SFDVKD. J was trimmed by 9 bases and V by 5 bases; bases with no gene match: 11. CDR3 region: CATSVSPTSGSAEQFF. The CDR3 DNA reads as TGTGCCACCAGTGTCTCCCCCACTAGCGGGAGTGCTGAGCAGTTCTTC.

This clonotype has a count of ten or more. The rearrangement links TRBV7-3 to TRBJ2-1; 8 nucleotides line up with TRBD2. This CDR3 spans 14 amino acids. In germline, CDR1 is SGHTA, CDR2 FQGTGA. V shed 4 bases, J shed 6 bases, and the junction held 5 bases outside the gene matches. In DNA form, the CDR3 reads TGTGCCAGCAGCTCGTCCGGGACTAGCAATGAGCAGTTCTTC. It yields the protein CASSSSGTSNEQFF.

This clonotype was detected many times. The chain is built from TRBV12-3 or TRBV12-4 and TRBJ2-5; 11 bases line up with TRBD2. The J segment lost 4 bases and the V segment lost 3 bases, leaving 7 bases of the junction unmatched. This CDR3 is 16 amino acids long. The chain's CDR3 is CASSFTSGSFTETQYF. The DNA for the CDR3 is TGTGCCAGCAGTTTTACTAGCGGGAGCTTCACAGAGACCCAGTACTTC.

This chain uses TRBV6-5 with TRBJ1-1; 7 nucleotides agree with TRBD1. The CDR3 consists of 13 residues. Unmatched junction bases numbered 10, after V lost 7 bases and J lost 8 bases. CDR1 MNHEY and CDR2 SVGAGI come from the germline V gene. This CDR3 is CASNTQGGLEAFF. CDR3 bases: TGTGCCAGCAATACTCAGGGGGGTTTAGAAGCTTTCTTT.

This clonotype came up many times. V usage is TRBV4-1 and J usage is TRBJ1-1; maybe TRBD1 (5 bases). Germline V lookup: CDR1 MGHRA, CDR2 YSYEKL. The CDR3 totals 15 residues. V was cut by 0 bases and J by 5 bases, with 13 bases left in between. CDR3 region: CASSQDLAGWTEAFF. In DNA form, the CDR3 reads TGCGCCAGCAGCCAAGATCTGGCAGGGTGGACTGAAGCTTTCTTT.

This clonotype occurred many times. The chain employs TRBV12-3 or TRBV12-4 and TRBJ2-6; no firm D call. The V end was cut by 11 bases, the J end by 4 bases, with 6 bases between. The CDR3 loop spans 11 amino acids. CDR3 DNA sequence: TGTGCCGGATTGGGGGCCAACGTCCTGACTTTC. It translates to CAGLGANVLTF.

V usage is TRBV4-1 and J usage is TRBJ1-6; possible D gene TRBD1, 5 bases. V was clipped by 0 bases and J by 7 bases, with 10 bases between them. The CDR3 sequence is 15 residues long. Germline V lookup: CDR1 MGHRA, CDR2 YSYEKL. CDR3 amino acids: CASSQEGEGNSPLHF. The CDR3 DNA reads as TGCGCCAGCAGCCAAGAGGGGGAGGGGAATTCACCCCTCCACTTT.

This clonotype occurred many times. The rearrangement links TRBV5-1 to TRBJ2-1, with D perhaps matching TRBD1 (6 bases). The germline gives CDR1 SGHRS, CDR2 YFSETQ. Trimming pared 4 bases from V and 13 bases from J, leaving 12 bases between. The CDR3 spans 11 residues. The CDR3 loop reads CASSPDRLQFF. As DNA, the CDR3 is TGCGCCAGCAGCCCGGACAGATTACAGTTCTTC.

This clonotype was seen a few times. The chain recombines TRBV6-1 with TRBJ1-1; 9 bases are shared with TRBD1. CDR1 and CDR2 (germline): MNHNS, SASEGT. V trimming: 2 bases; J trimming: 4 bases; junction bases outside the gene matches: 5. The CDR3 has 15 amino acids. This CDR3 reads CASSELRDRATEAFF. DNA for the CDR3: TGTGCCAGCAGTGAACTCCGGGACAGGGCCACTGAAGCTTTCTTT.

This clonotype appeared a few times. This sequence joins TRBV6-1 and TRBJ2-2; 9 nucleotides agree with TRBD2. Germline V gives CDR1 MNHNS, CDR2 SASEGT. The CDR3 has 16 amino acids. The trim removed 8 bases at V and 0 bases at J, leaving 7 bases unmatched. This chain's CDR3 is CASVKRGDPNTGELFF. The DNA of the CDR3 is TGTGCCAGCGTAAAGCGGGGGGACCCGAACACCGGGGAGCTGTTTTTT.